Detailed here is one T cell receptor beta chain. This CDR3 contains 16 residues. V lost 5 bases and J lost 3; bases outside the gene matches: 6. Per the germline V gene, CDR1 is SEHNR and CDR2 is FQNEAQ (reference sequence). Per the original data handling: It was from reference gene primer amplification that nucleated cell counts were estimated. The repertoire was sequenced with immunoSEQ multiplex PCR; TCRdb's copy has only in-frame clones and lacks some. The V and J calls and clone size come from that table; D and trimming were worked out from the DNA. The table lists around 65,000 clones, approximately 73% of them singletons. The data are from a study of blood T cell repertoires in COVID-19. In the study overall: Researchers got acute and convalescent COVID-19 samples from the United States, Italy and Spain. The analysed material was cDNA or gDNA that came from T cells, B-cell-depleted T cells, or PBMCs.

V is TRBV7-9 and J is TRBJ2-3; TRBD1 agrees at 12 bases. The receptor was isolated from a woman aged 50 to 60 with active or convalescent COVID-19. The sequencing sample was made of peripheral blood. The chain's CDR3 is CASSHRDRGRTDTQYF. CDR3 coding DNA: TGTGCCAGCAGCCACCGGGACAGGGGGCGGACAGATACGCAGTATTTT.